Following are 13 T cell receptor beta chains from one sample sequenced in a study of early T cells in non-severe SARS-CoV-2 infection. TCRdb analysed the 5' RACE reads with MiXCR anew, one entry per CDR3 protein. The table shows around 49,000 distinct CDR3 sequences, with about 4.2% occurring only once. Sequenced input: whole blood. The origin of the receptors is an adult who was a healthcare worker with PCR-confirmed SARS-CoV-2 infection or an uninfected control (not recorded which).

The chain links TRBV20-1 to TRBJ2-7, with D perhaps TRBD1 (5 bases). The V end was cut by 3 bases, the J end by 0 bases, with 12 bases between. The CDR3 runs 14 residues. CDR1 is DFQATT, CDR2 SNEGSKA, per germline (reference sequence). For the CDR3, the DNA is TGCAGTGCTAGTAGTATAGACAGCTCCTACGAGCAGTACTTC. This gives the protein CSASSIDSSYEQYF.

This clonotype was detected many times. The V and J genes are TRBV5-6 and TRBJ2-2, with 7 bases fitting TRBD1. Germline CDR1 SGHDT, CDR2 YYEEEE. This CDR3 comprises 15 residues. The ends lost 4 bases at V and 3 bases at J; junction bases unmatched: 6. The CDR3 region is CASSPDRAYTGELFF. CDR3 coding DNA: TGTGCCAGCAGCCCCGACAGGGCTTACACCGGGGAGCTGTTTTTT.

This clonotype was seen ten or more times. The chain carries TRBV10-3 and TRBJ2-1; the D gene is possibly TRBD1 (8 bases). The CDR3 consists of 13 residues. Germline V gene sequence: CDR1 ENHRY, CDR2 SYGVKD. V was pared by 10 bases and J by 4 bases, with 14 bases between. The CDR3 region is CATQGGLYNEQFF. The DNA for the CDR3 is TGTGCCACACAGGGGGGGCTTTACAATGAGCAGTTCTTC.

The chain links TRBV7-3 to TRBJ2-1, with 8 bases matching TRBD1. This CDR3 has 16 amino acids. Germline V gives CDR1 SGHTA, CDR2 FQGTGA. V was clipped by 5 bases and J by 0 bases; unmatched bases: 6. The CDR3 nucleotides read TGTGCCAGCAGCCCGACAACAGGGGGCTCCTACAATGAGCAGTTCTTC. It specifies CASSPTTGGSYNEQFF.

This clonotype came up many times. The chain carries TRBV20-1 and TRBJ2-1; 11 positions match TRBD1. CDR3 size: 16 residues. The ends lost 0 bases at V and 9 bases at J; junction bases unmatched: 10. CDR1 DFQATT and CDR2 SNEGSKA come from the germline V gene (reference sequence). The CDR3 bases are TGCAGTGCTAGAGAACCCGGGGACAGGGGGTTAGTTGAGCAGTTCTTC. It is translated as CSAREPGDRGLVEQFF.

The DNA of the CDR3 is TGTGCCAGCAGCTTAGTTATAGGACAGCACAATGAGCAGTTCTTC. Protein sequence: CASSLVIGQHNEQFF. V usage is TRBV7-9 and J usage is TRBJ2-1; possible D gene TRBD1, 6 bases. CDR3 length: 15 residues. Trimming stripped 1 base from V and 5 bases from J, with 12 bases between. Germline V gene sequence: CDR1 SEHNR, CDR2 FQNEAQ (reference sequence).

This clonotype appeared many times. The chain couples TRBV20-1 to TRBJ1-1; D may be TRBD1 (6 bases). The V gene lost 3 bases and the J gene lost 1 base, with 12 bases spanning the gap. The CDR3 spans 14 residues. Germline V gene sequence: CDR1 DFQATT, CDR2 SNEGSKA (reference sequence). The CDR3, as DNA: TGCAGTGCTAGCCGGTTAGGGGGGAACACTGAAGCTTTCTTT. This sequence encodes CSASRLGGNTEAFF.

The sample holds many counts of this clonotype. The DNA of the CDR3 is TGTGCCAGCAGCCACGAGTACCCACAGGGGGCTTCTGGAAACACCATATATTTT. This encodes CASSHEYPQGASGNTIYF. The chain employs TRBV4-2 and TRBJ1-3; 9 nucleotides align to TRBD1. Germline V gives CDR1 LGHNA, CDR2 YNFKEQ. The CDR3 covers 18 residues. V shed 3 bases, J shed 1 base, and the junction held 10 bases outside the gene matches.

The sample holds many counts of this clonotype. The chain joins TRBV2 to TRBJ1-1; D unresolved. The germline CDR1 and CDR2 sequences are SNHLY and FYNNEI. The CDR3 covers 14 residues. V was clipped by 4 bases and J by 0 bases, with 9 bases between them. CDR3 amino acids: CASSVGPMNTEAFF. Written as DNA, the CDR3 is TGTGCCAGCAGTGTAGGTCCTATGAACACTGAAGCTTTCTTT.

This clonotype was seen a handful of times. The rearrangement links TRBV11-2 to TRBJ1-6, with D maybe TRBD1 (5 bases). V lost 0 bases and J lost 3, with 12 bases in between. This CDR3 comprises 17 residues. Looked up from germline, CDR1 is SGHAT and CDR2 is FQNNGV. CDR3 sequence reads: CASSLDRGTVYNSPLHF. CDR3 DNA: TGTGCCAGCAGCTTAGATCGGGGGACGGTCTATAATTCACCCCTCCACTTT.

This clonotype was observed a handful of times. The rearrangement joins TRBV11-3 to TRBJ2-2; D is perhaps TRBD2 (5 bases). Germline CDR1 reads SGHNT; CDR2 reads YENEEA. Deletions cut 3 bases from V and 6 bases from J, with 14 bases between. The CDR3 is made up of 15 amino acids. CDR3 coding DNA: TGTGCCAGCAGCTTGGGAGCCCAGCACCCCGGGGAGCTGTTTTTT. This translates into CASSLGAQHPGELFF.

This clonotype has more than one count but fewer than ten. This rearrangement joins TRBV3-1 to TRBJ2-7, with 8 positions matching TRBD2. This CDR3 has 14 residues. J was trimmed by 2 bases and V by 5 bases; bases with no gene match: 5. Germline CDR1 and CDR2: LGHDT and YNNKEL (reference sequence). CDR3 nucleotides: TGTGCCAGCAGCGCGGGACTAGGGCCCTACGAGCAGTACTTC. Protein: CASSAGLGPYEQYF.

The chain joins TRBV5-1 to TRBJ2-7; D possibly matches TRBD1 or TRBD2 (5 bases each). The CDR3 runs to 19 residues. Germline V lookup: CDR1 SGHRS, CDR2 YFSETQ. Between the trimmed V and J ends, which lost 5 bases and 0 bases, there was a span of 27 bases. CDR3 DNA sequence: TGCGCCAGCAGACCAAACCACCCCCCCCCCGGGGCCATCTCCTACGAGCAGTACTTC. This encodes CASRPNHPPPGAISYEQYF.